These 20 T cell receptor beta chains originate from one sample sequenced in a study of CD8 T cells in Susac syndrome. The RNA input was about 0.45 to 1 ug, and it was reverse transcribed with random hexamers. TCRdb independently ran MiXCR on the immunoSEQ multiplex PCR reads; one entry per CDR3 protein. Of roughly 200,000 distinct CDR3 sequences in the sample, over 90% were seen once. Sequenced input: CD4+ T cells from PBMCs. Every receptor here comes from a human donor with Susac syndrome.

The chain uses TRBV29-1 and TRBJ2-1, with 9 positions matching TRBD1. This CDR3 has 15 amino acids. The ends lost 1 base at V and 5 bases at J; junction bases unmatched: 6. From germline, CDR1 is SQVTM and CDR2 ANQGSEA. The CDR3 reads CSVEGDRDANNEQFF. Written as DNA, the CDR3 is TGCAGCGTTGAAGGGGACAGGGATGCGAACAATGAGCAGTTCTTC.

The CDR3 here is CAWSQGSNAYEQYF. The CDR3 bases are TGTGCCTGGAGCCAGGGGTCGAATGCGTACGAGCAGTACTTC. The chain links TRBV30 to TRBJ2-7; a weak D match, TRBD1 (6 bases). Germline-derived CDR1 and CDR2 are GTSNPN and SVGIG (reference sequence). There are 14 residues in the CDR3. V dropped 3 bases and J dropped 4 bases, with 16 bases sitting between them.

This chain joins TRBV6-2 or TRBV6-3 and TRBJ2-5, with TRBD1 matching 12 bases. The J segment lost 6 bases and the V segment lost 6 bases, leaving 11 bases of the junction unmatched. Looked up from germline, CDR1 is MNHEY and CDR2 is SVGEGT. The CDR3 covers 16 residues. The CDR3 DNA is TGTGCCAGCAGCCACCACGGGACAGGGGGCGCGAAGACCCAGTACTTC. It encodes CASSHHGTGGAKTQYF.

The genes are TRBV7-2 and TRBJ2-1; unclear D gene. Trimming removed 1 base at V and 8 bases at J, with 18 bases between. The germline V gene has CDR1 SGHTA and CDR2 FQGNSA. This CDR3 has 16 amino acids. Here the CDR3 reads CASSLGGAHLPHEQFF. DNA of the CDR3: TGTGCCAGCAGCTTAGGGGGTGCCCACCTACCCCATGAGCAGTTCTTC. Drawing the rest from reference TRBV7-2 and TRBJ2-1, the complete variable domain is GAGVSQSPSNKVTEKGKDVELRCDPISGHTALYWYRQSLGQGLEFLIYFQGNSAPDKSGLPSDRFSAERTGGSVSTLTIQRTQQEDSAVYLCASSLGGAHLPHEQFFGPGTRLTVL.

The rearrangement uses TRBV7-2 and TRBJ2-1; D is unresolved. Germline CDR1 reads SGHTA; CDR2 reads FQGNSA. V was cut by 6 bases and J by 8 bases, with 17 bases left in between. This CDR3 has 14 amino acids. Here the CDR3 reads CASRLTVVQHEQFF. CDR3 DNA: TGTGCCAGCAGACTCACAGTGGTCCAACATGAGCAGTTCTTC.

This clonotype has just one count. The rearrangement uses TRBV5-1 and TRBJ2-1; 7 nucleotides line up with TRBD2. The CDR3 is made up of 14 amino acids. V trimming: 9 bases; J trimming: 2 bases; junction bases outside the gene matches: 8. Germline V gene sequence: CDR1 SGHRS, CDR2 YFSETQ. The CDR3 reads CATGETSAYNEQFF. CDR3 coding DNA: TGCGCCACCGGGGAAACTAGCGCCTACAATGAGCAGTTCTTC.

The chain carries TRBV20-1 and TRBJ2-5; 8 nucleotides line up with TRBD1. The CDR3 is 13 amino acids. Trimming at V came to 4 bases and at J to 2 bases, leaving 3 bases not matched to a gene. Germline V gene lookup returns CDR1 DFQATT and CDR2 SNEGSKA (reference sequence). Written as DNA, the CDR3 is TGCAGTGCTAAAAGGACAGGGCAAGAGACCCAGTACTTC. Protein product: CSAKRTGQETQYF.

The chain is built from TRBV27 and TRBJ2-1; 10 bases map to TRBD1. The CDR3 has 16 residues. Germline loops: CDR1 MNHEY, CDR2 SMNVEV (reference sequence). V was clipped by 2 bases and J by 6 bases; unmatched bases: 7. CDR3 DNA sequence: TGTGCCAGCAGTTTAAGGGGGACAGGGGTGGGCAATGAGCAGTTCTTC. As protein: CASSLRGTGVGNEQFF.

The chain couples TRBV28 to TRBJ1-4; 10 bases map to TRBD1. V lost 2 bases, J lost 1 base, and 7 bases stayed unmatched. Per the germline V gene, CDR1 is MDHEN and CDR2 is SYDVKM. The CDR3 is 18 amino acids. This chain's CDR3 is CASSLIGDRGVTNEKLFF. CDR3 in DNA: TGTGCCAGCAGTTTAATCGGGGACAGGGGTGTAACTAATGAAAAACTGTTTTTT.

The rearrangement links TRBV28 to TRBJ2-4, with TRBD1 matching over 9 bases. CDR1 and CDR2 from the germline V gene are MDHEN and SYDVKM. This CDR3 is built from 17 residues. Trimming removed 4 bases from V and 6 bases from J; junction bases left unmatched: 13. DNA of the CDR3: TGTGCCAGCAGTTCTCCCTCCTACAGGGGGCGAGGAAACATTCAGTACTTC. Translation gives CASSSPSYRGRGNIQYF.

The V and J genes are TRBV6-5 and TRBJ1-2, with D uncertain. The CDR3 length is 15 residues. The ends were cut back, 0 bases at V and 8 bases at J, with 16 bases in the middle. The germline V gene encodes CDR1 MNHEY and CDR2 SVGAGI. CDR3: CASSYSTPISGGYTF. In nucleotides, the CDR3 is TGTGCCAGCAGTTACTCGACGCCTATCTCGGGGGGCTACACCTTC.

This rearrangement joins TRBV20-1 to TRBJ2-5; 7 bases agree with TRBD2. This CDR3 comprises 11 residues. V trimming: 7 bases; J trimming: 7 bases; junction bases outside the gene matches: 6. In germline, CDR1 is DFQATT, CDR2 SNEGSKA (reference sequence). CDR3 in amino acids: CSVAGEGTQYF. The CDR3, as DNA: TGCAGTGTTGCGGGGGAGGGGACCCAGTACTTC.

The chain uses TRBV10-3 and TRBJ1-4; no clear D gene. Per germline, CDR1 ENHRY and CDR2 SYGVKD. This CDR3 spans 13 amino acids. The V end was cut by 7 bases, the J end by 3 bases, with 9 bases between. CDR3 sequence (DNA): TGTGCCATCAACAAAGGACCTAATGAAAAACTGTTTTTT. Its protein product is CAINKGPNEKLFF.

This chain links TRBV7-9 with TRBJ2-5; 7 bases are a match to TRBD2. Germline CDR1 and CDR2: SEHNR and FQNEAQ (reference sequence). The V segment lost 5 bases and the J segment 2 bases; nucleotides outside the gene matches: 11. The CDR3 has 16 residues. In nucleotides, the CDR3 is TGTGCCAGCAGCCCTGATTGGCTAGCGGTACAAGAGACCCAGTACTTC. This gives the protein CASSPDWLAVQETQYF.

V usage is TRBV23-1 and J usage is TRBJ2-5; D gene unclear. TRBV23-1 carries the ORF label, with uncertain function. Trimming took off 0 bases at V and 3 bases at J, with 8 bases between the two ends. The CDR3 is made up of 14 amino acids. CDR3 sequence: CASSQSYPEETQYF. CDR3 nucleotide sequence: TGCGCCAGCAGTCAATCGTACCCAGAAGAGACCCAGTACTTC.

This chain joins TRBV7-9 and TRBJ2-2; D unresolved. The ends were cut back, 1 base at V and 8 bases at J, with 23 bases in the middle. CDR1 is SEHNR, CDR2 FQNEAQ, per germline (reference sequence). The CDR3 spans 18 residues. The CDR3 loop reads CASSLGRWVRPSSGELFF. In DNA, the CDR3 is TGTGCCAGCAGCTTAGGACGCTGGGTCCGGCCTTCGTCAGGGGAGCTGTTTTTT.

The rearrangement links TRBV29-1 to TRBJ1-2, with D uncertain. The CDR3 covers 12 residues. The germline V gene encodes CDR1 SQVTM and CDR2 ANQGSEA. The V gene lost 0 bases and the J gene lost 4 bases, with 6 bases spanning the gap. The CDR3 DNA is TGCAGCGTTGAAGATCGGCGCTATGGCTACACCTTC. It codes for CSVEDRRYGYTF.

The chain uses TRBV18 and TRBJ2-3, with TRBD2 identical over 10 bases. The ends lost 3 bases at V and 4 bases at J; junction bases unmatched: 4. This CDR3 comprises 15 residues. CDR1 is KGHSH and CDR2 is LQKENI in the germline V gene. This CDR3 reads CASSPSLAGSDTQYF. The CDR3 region has the DNA TGTGCCAGCTCACCCTCACTAGCGGGGTCAGATACGCAGTATTTT.

The chain has TRBV23-1 and TRBJ1-5; D is undetermined. TRBV23-1 is classed as an ORF, of uncertain function. With 8 bases removed from V and 5 bases from J, the gap between germline ends came to 13 bases. This CDR3 has 13 amino acids. The CDR3 region is CASRTDPHQPQHF. In DNA, the CDR3 is TGCGCCAGCCGGACGGATCCTCATCAGCCCCAGCATTTT.

CDR3 protein: CASSYSASRGDTQYF. The CDR3 region has the DNA TGTGCCAGCAGTTACTCGGCTAGCCGGGGGGATACGCAGTATTTT. J is TRBJ2-3 and V is TRBV6-6; perhaps TRBD2 as D (6 bases). The V end was cut by 0 bases, the J end by 6 bases, with 13 bases between. This CDR3 is 15 amino acids long. Per the germline V gene, CDR1 is MNHNY and CDR2 is SVGAGI (reference sequence).